This T cell receptor beta chain appears in the sequencing data of a study of identical twins' blood T cells. The CDR3 spans 14 residues. Germline V CDR1 and CDR2: SGHDN, FVKESK. TCRdb itself ran the 5' RACE reads through MiXCR, one entry per CDR3 protein. This table holds hundreds of thousands of distinct CDR3 sequences, more than 25% found once. This clonotype occurred once. One end of the junction is discordant with germline, which a read error may explain. Material for sequencing was PBMCs. V usage is TRBV14 and J usage is TRBJ1-4; D ambiguous. This receptor was taken from a woman aged 18 to 55 in good health. For the CDR3, the DNA is TGTGCCAGCAGCCAACAATCAGGAATTGAAAAACCGTTTTTT. Translated: CASSQQSGIEKPFF. The full variable domain, its missing parts supplied by reference TRBV14 and TRBJ1-4, is EAGVTQFPSHSVIEKGQTVTLRCDPISGHDNLYWYRRVMGKEIKFLLHFVKESKQDESGMPNNRFLAERTGGTYSTLKVQPAELEDSGVYFCASSQQSGIEKPFFGSGTQLSVL.